These 11 T cell receptor beta chains originate from one sample sequenced in a study of regulatory T cells in long-lasting Graves disease. Arm-PCR with iRepertoire HTBI primers amplified the CDR3 regions for these TCR beta libraries. TCRdb re-analysed the multiplex PCR reads in MiXCR, keeping a single row per CDR3 protein. This table has hundreds of thousands of distinct CDR3 sequences, roughly 15% appearing once. Time point given: newly diagnosed GD, antithyroid drugs for less than 3 months. TCR sequences were obtained from RNA taken from PBMCs. These sequences were also reported in another study, on T cells in Graves' hyperthyroidism and ophthalmopathy.

Sample: peripheral blood mononuclear cells (PBMCs), taken at new diagnosis, from a patient treated with antithyroid drugs. All receptors come from a woman aged 25-40 years with Graves disease.

This clonotype was observed a few times. This may stem from a read error, because a much larger clone lies one nucleotide away. V gene TRBV2 combines with J gene TRBJ1-1; D uncertain. The ends were cut back, 4 bases at V and 0 bases at J, with 15 bases in the middle. The CDR3 has 16 residues. The germline gives CDR1 SNHLY, CDR2 FYNNEI. DNA of the CDR3: TGTGCCAGCAGTGTTAAAAGATTCCAAATGAACACTGAAGCTTTCTTT. Translation: CASSVKRFQMNTEAFF.

This clonotype was counted only a few times. V usage is TRBV5-1 and J usage is TRBJ2-5; D is unresolved. The V gene lost 4 bases and the J gene lost 2 bases, with 12 bases spanning the gap. The length of the CDR3 is 14 residues. CDR1 and CDR2 from the germline V gene are SGHRS and YFSETQ. The chain's CDR3 is CASSDRTPQETQYF. In DNA form, the CDR3 reads TGCGCCAGCAGCGACCGGACCCCACAAGAGACCCAGTACTTC.

The V and J genes are TRBV6-5 and TRBJ2-7; tentative D call: TRBD1 (6 bases). The germline V gene encodes CDR1 MNHEY and CDR2 SVGAGI. CDR3 size: 16 residues. Trimming removed 1 base from V and 2 bases from J, with 15 bases in between. CDR3 in DNA: TGTGCCAGCAGTTACTTCGGGTCCAGGGGAACCTACGAGCAGTACTTC. Protein: CASSYFGSRGTYEQYF.

The gene calls are TRBV9 and TRBJ2-1, with D uncertain. V gave up 0 bases and J gave up 2 bases, with 12 bases separating them. In germline, CDR1 is SGDLS, CDR2 YYNGEE. The CDR3 covers 16 residues. The CDR3: CASSVVVSPTYNEQFF. In DNA, the CDR3 is TGTGCCAGCAGCGTAGTTGTCTCCCCGACCTACAATGAGCAGTTCTTC.

As for this clonotype: This clone may be a read error of a much larger clone one base away. DNA of the CDR3: TGTGCCAGCAGTGGCGGGACAGGGGGTACTGAAGCTTTCTTT. It specifies CASSGGTGGTEAFF. The chain is built from TRBV6-1 and TRBJ1-1; 11 bases fit TRBD1. This CDR3 is 14 amino acids long. Germline-derived CDR1 and CDR2 are MNHNS and SASEGT. The V and J ends lost 4 bases and 5 bases, in that order; junction bases with no gene match: 3.

This clonotype was counted at least ten times. This chain joins TRBV20-1 and TRBJ2-7, with D possibly being TRBD1 (5 bases). The CDR3 length is 14 residues. V lost 1 base and J lost 5, with 15 bases in between. Germline V gene sequence: CDR1 DFQATT, CDR2 SNEGSKA (reference sequence). The CDR3 reads CSARGTSSVHEQYF. CDR3 bases: TGCAGTGCTAGAGGGACAAGCTCGGTTCACGAGCAGTACTTC.

In this sample, this clonotype turned up a few times. The genes are TRBV9 and TRBJ2-5; D perhaps matches TRBD2 (5 bases). The germline V gene has CDR1 SGDLS and CDR2 YYNGEE. Trimming took 0 bases from V and 4 from J, leaving 10 bases between them. The CDR3 sequence is 14 residues long. The CDR3 spells CASSVGPRGETQYF. CDR3 sequence (DNA): TGTGCCAGCAGCGTAGGCCCTCGGGGAGAGACCCAGTACTTC.

This clonotype was picked up many times. The chain carries TRBV12-3 or TRBV12-4 and TRBJ1-3, with TRBD1 identical over 9 bases. The ends lost 6 bases at V and 8 bases at J; junction bases unmatched: 5. The CDR3 sequence is 13 residues long. DNA for the CDR3: TGTGCCAGCAGAAGGACAGGGGTTGACACCATATATTTT. Amino acids: CASRRTGVDTIYF.

This clonotype was counted ten times or more. The chain has TRBV6-5 and TRBJ2-5, with D unresolved. The CDR3 spans 13 residues. Per the germline V gene, CDR1 is MNHEY and CDR2 is SVGAGI. Trimming took off 2 bases at V and 5 bases at J, with 9 bases between the two ends. CDR3 sequence (DNA): TGTGCCAGCAGTTACGGCCGTTGGGAGACCCAGTACTTC. Its translation is CASSYGRWETQYF.

This clonotype has more than one count but fewer than ten. The chain carries TRBV30 and TRBJ1-6; a possible D gene is TRBD1 (5 bases). V lost 4 bases and J 10 bases, leaving 14 bases between the germline ends. There are 13 residues in the CDR3. The V gene's germline CDR1 is GTSNPN and CDR2 SVGIG (reference sequence). The CDR3: CAWTGLLGSPLHF. The CDR3 nucleotides read TGTGCCTGGACGGGACTTTTAGGGTCACCCCTCCACTTT.

The V call is TRBV19, the J call TRBJ1-4; D is unclear. Trimming stripped 9 bases from V and 5 bases from J, with 16 bases between. The germline V gene has CDR1 LNHDA and CDR2 SQIVND (reference sequence). The CDR3 loop spans 14 amino acids. The CDR3: CASLRPYPNEKLFF. In DNA, the CDR3 is TGTGCCAGCCTCAGACCCTACCCGAATGAAAAACTGTTTTTT.